This record covers a single T cell receptor (beta chain). What it binds is not known. The sample is drawn from a study of shared clonotypes between healthy human individuals. Study details: The plates for each donor numbered three CD4 naive, three CD4 memory, two CD8 naive and one CD8 memory. General observations from the study: Donors were few, which limited the genetic and exposure-history diversity represented.

Germline-derived CDR1 and CDR2 are MDHEN and SYDVKM. V trimming: 4 bases; J trimming: 4 bases; junction bases outside the gene matches: 10. This CDR3 comprises 16 residues. Execution of the assay was at deep level. It was across several immunoSEQ plates that each subset's genomic DNA was evenly split. The repertoire was sequenced with immunoSEQ multiplex PCR; TCRdb's copy has only in-frame clones and lacks some. The table shows around 580,000 clones, with roughly 98% occurring only once. Positive CCR7 selection of CD45RO-negative cells yielded the naive CD8 cells, and terminally differentiated effector memory CD45RA+ cells were excluded.

This TCR came from a man aged 25 to 45 in good health. Source material: naive CD8+ T cells sorted from blood. The chain carries TRBV28 and TRBJ1-5; 7 bases are a match to TRBD1. This CDR3 is CASSSLRQGPNQPQHF. CDR3 sequence (DNA): TGTGCCAGCAGTTCCCTCCGACAGGGCCCAAATCAGCCCCAGCATTTT.